The source of this T cell receptor beta chain is a study of shared clonotypes between healthy human individuals. Study background: Each donor's CD4 naive and CD4 memory cells filled three plates apiece, CD8 naive two, and CD8 memory one.

Sequencing was performed with immunoSEQ multiplex PCR; in TCRdb, only in-frame clones are kept and a portion is missing. The table shows hundreds of thousands of clones, with 97% occurring only once. Recent vaccinations or acute infections were absent in the healthy HIV-negative adult donors. The CDR3 totals 15 residues. Per the germline V gene, CDR1 is MNHNS and CDR2 is SASEGT. Trimming stripped 0 bases from V and 8 bases from J, with 16 bases between. Details on this clone: The antigen remains unidentified.

Study outcomes and limitations: Sharing across four donors was highest in naive CD4 (about 5%) and lowest in memory CD8 (about 0.4%). Even with large depth, rarefaction showed that sorted-subset sequencing was incomplete.

The TCR comes from a woman under 40 in good health. Sequencing used naive CD4+ T cells sorted from blood. Described subset: CD45RA+ positively selected. This chain uses TRBV6-1 with TRBJ1-1, with TRBD1 as a possible D gene (5 bases). The CDR3 region is CASSEALGDPGEAFF. The CDR3 DNA reads as TGTGCCAGCAGTGAAGCGTTGGGGGATCCAGGGGAAGCTTTCTTT.